Shown below are 19 T cell receptor beta chains from a single sample sequenced in a study of molecular identifiers for immune sequencing clone quantification (dated by TCRdb to 2016 to 2019). The receptor library was made with PCR. Sequenced on an Illumina HiSeq 4000. In TCRdb, the public reads were trimmed at Q25 with fastp and aligned with MiXCR, with productive beta chains retained. Every CDR3 protein is listed once, alongside the most common genes and DNA of its rows. The sample table contains 600,000 to 650,000 distinct CDR3 sequences; only one count was recorded for around 20% of them. The ten largest clones add up to 0.75% to 0.95% of the sample. The sequencing input was naive CD8+ T cells from blood, with Jurkat cell RNA spiked in. The cell subset or site tag for this specimen amounts to: FACS-sorted CD8+CD4-CCR7+CD45RA+ naive T cells. These receptors originate from a human donor in good health. Some libraries in this study had Jurkat cell RNA spiked in.

In this sample, this clonotype turned up a few times. V gene TRBV12-3 or TRBV12-4 combines with J gene TRBJ1-5, with 9 bases that match TRBD1. V trimming: 2 bases; J trimming: 4 bases; junction bases outside the gene matches: 3. The CDR3 is 15 amino acids. DNA for the CDR3: TGTGCCAGCAGTTTATGGACAGGGGAAAATCAGCCCCAGCATTTT. Residues: CASSLWTGENQPQHF.

This clonotype has just a few counts. The chain uses TRBV27 and TRBJ1-5; TRBD1 aligns across 7 bases. The CDR3 consists of 14 residues. The trim removed 10 bases at V and 4 bases at J, leaving 10 bases unmatched. The germline V gene encodes CDR1 MNHEY and CDR2 SMNVEV (reference sequence). CDR3 bases: TGTGCCACCAAACGGACAGGCCTAAATCAGCCCCAGCATTTT. Amino acid sequence: CATKRTGLNQPQHF.

At least ten counts were recorded for this clonotype. The rearrangement joins TRBV19 to TRBJ2-3; D gene unclear. Germline V gives CDR1 LNHDA, CDR2 SQIVND (reference sequence). Trimming removed 4 bases at V and 0 bases at J, with 8 bases between. The CDR3 is 14 residues long. The CDR3 loop reads CASSTVDSTDTQYF. CDR3 in DNA: TGTGCCAGTAGTACAGTGGACAGCACAGATACGCAGTATTTT. Variable domain in full (rest from reference TRBV19 and TRBJ2-3): DGGITQSPKYLFRKEGQNVTLSCEQNLNHDAMYWYRQDPGQGLRLIYYSQIVNDFQKGDIAEGYSVSREKKESFPLTVTSAQKNPTAFYLCASSTVDSTDTQYFGPGTRLTVL.

This clonotype was seen at least ten times. The chain recombines TRBV7-9 with TRBJ2-1; 11 bases line up with TRBD2. V lost 5 bases and J lost 6; bases outside the gene matches: 12. This CDR3 comprises 17 residues. Germline CDR1 is SEHNR and CDR2 is FQNEAQ (reference sequence). The CDR3 DNA sequence: TGTGCCAGCAGCCCTCTAGCGGGAGGCCGTCTTATCAATGAGCAGTTCTTC. This sequence encodes CASSPLAGGRLINEQFF.

This clonotype was picked up a small number of times. It may be a read error: a sequence one base away is much more abundant. The V gene is TRBV5-5, the J gene TRBJ2-4; 8 bases are shared with TRBD2. After removal of 5 bases from V and 11 bases from J, the junction contained 18 bases not matched to a gene. The CDR3 covers 16 residues. Germline lookup yields CDR1 SGHKS and CDR2 YYEKEE (reference sequence). CDR3 sequence reads: CASSSHPAGAKDVQYF. The CDR3 bases are TGTGCCAGCAGTTCGCACCCAGCGGGAGCGAAGGACGTTCAGTACTTC.

A word on this clonotype: Just one base apart from a much larger clone, this may be a read error. The V call is TRBV7-6, the J call TRBJ1-1; D perhaps matches TRBD1 (5 bases). Germline V gene sequence: CDR1 SGHVS, CDR2 FNYEAQ. The CDR3 runs to 14 residues. The CDR3 DNA reads as TGTGCCAGCAGCTTAGGGGCAGGGACCACTGAAGCTCTCTTT. Protein: CASSLGAGTTEALF.

This clonotype turned up a few times. The CDR3 sequence: CASTEGPNEQFF. The CDR3 DNA reads TGTGCCAGTACCGAGGGACCCAATGAGCAGTTCTTC. V usage is TRBV19 and J usage is TRBJ2-1, with D possibly called TRBD1 or TRBD2 (5 bases each). The CDR3 covers 12 residues. CDR1 is LNHDA, CDR2 SQIVND, per germline (reference sequence). V was trimmed by 7 bases and J by 6 bases, leaving 10 bases between them.

This clonotype was picked up many times. CDR3 residues: CAWSIGPGNQPQHF. As DNA, the CDR3 is TGTGCCTGGAGTATCGGGCCTGGCAATCAGCCCCAGCATTTT. The chain links TRBV30 to TRBJ1-5; D call uncertain. Trimming stripped 2 bases from V and 2 bases from J, with 10 bases between. This CDR3 has 14 amino acids. Germline CDR1 and CDR2: GTSNPN and SVGIG (reference sequence).

This clonotype was counted many times. J is TRBJ2-6 and V is TRBV6-5, with D perhaps matching TRBD2 (7 bases). The V gene's germline CDR1 is MNHEY and CDR2 SVGAGI. The CDR3 has 15 residues. V was clipped by 7 bases and J by 0 bases, with 10 bases between them. As DNA, the CDR3 is TGTGCCAGCAAAGGGGGGGCCTCTGGGGCCAACGTCCTGACTTTC. Translated, it gives CASKGGASGANVLTF.

This clonotype came up many times. This rearrangement joins TRBV20-1 to TRBJ1-1, with D unclear. V gave up 3 bases and J gave up 8 bases, with 19 bases separating them. The CDR3 spans 14 residues. The germline V gene encodes CDR1 DFQATT and CDR2 SNEGSKA (reference sequence). DNA of the CDR3: TGCAGTGCTAGGGTATTACTATCGATGGAGGAAGCTTTCTTT. It encodes CSARVLLSMEEAFF.

CDR3 coding DNA: TGTGCCAGCAGAAAAGCCGACCTAGCGGGGGGTTACACCGGGGAGCTGTTTTTT. This translates into CASRKADLAGGYTGELFF. V gene TRBV2 combines with J gene TRBJ2-2; 11 bases map to TRBD2. CDR1 and CDR2 (germline): SNHLY, FYNNEI. V lost 6 bases, J lost 3 bases, and 12 bases stayed unmatched. The CDR3 has 18 residues.

This clonotype was seen a few times. The rearrangement links TRBV10-3 to TRBJ2-7; TRBD2 matches at 7 bases. CDR1 and CDR2 (germline): ENHRY, SYGVKD. There are 13 residues in the CDR3. J was trimmed by 0 bases and V by 9 bases; bases with no gene match: 5. CDR3: CAISRGDSYEQYF. CDR3 nucleotides: TGTGCCATTTCACGGGGGGACTCCTACGAGCAGTACTTC.

A few counts support this clonotype. The chain joins TRBV7-2 to TRBJ1-1; no definite D call. Between the trimmed V and J ends, which lost 4 bases and 1 base, there was a span of 13 bases. The length of the CDR3 is 15 residues. Germline CDR1 is SGHTA and CDR2 is FQGNSA. This CDR3 reads CASSWRRGENTEAFF. In DNA form, the CDR3 reads TGTGCCAGCAGCTGGCGGCGGGGAGAGAACACTGAAGCTTTCTTT.

This clonotype was found a few times. CDR3 protein: CASCRSRSTEAFF. The CDR3 nucleotides read TGTGCCAGTTGCCGGAGTAGATCGACTGAAGCTTTCTTT. The J gene is TRBJ1-1, the V gene TRBV28; D remains ambiguous. Looked up from germline, CDR1 is MDHEN and CDR2 is SYDVKM. CDR3 length: 13 residues. V lost 9 bases, J lost 5 bases, and 16 bases lay in between. Full variable domain (rest looked up from reference TRBV28 and TRBJ1-1): DVKVTQSSRYLVKRTGEKVFLECVQDMDHENMFWYRQDPGLGLRLIYFSYDVKMKEKGDIPEGYSVSREKKERFSLILESASTNQTSMYLCASCRSRSTEAFFGQGTRLTVV.

The chain combines TRBV27 with TRBJ2-3, with TRBD1 matching 7 bases. This CDR3 comprises 17 residues. V was pared by 3 bases and J by 2 bases, with 11 bases of the junction left unmatched. The V gene's germline CDR1 is MNHEY and CDR2 SMNVEV (reference sequence). The CDR3 loop is CASSFLLGTEPTDTQYF. In DNA, the CDR3 is TGTGCCAGCAGTTTCCTACTCGGGACAGAACCCACAGATACGCAGTATTTT.

The CDR3 region has the DNA TGTGCTAGTGGACTCACTAGCGGGGGGGCGTACGAGCAGTACTTC. Translating gives CASGLTSGGAYEQYF. The J gene is TRBJ2-7, the V gene TRBV12-5; the match to TRBD2 covers 13 bases. The V segment lost 6 bases and the J segment 4 bases; nucleotides outside the gene matches: 6. Germline V CDR1 and CDR2: LGHNT, FRNRAP. The CDR3 has 15 amino acids. Full variable domain (rest looked up from reference TRBV12-5 and TRBJ2-7): DARVTQTPRHKVTEMGQEVTMRCQPILGHNTVFWYRQTMMQGLELLAYFRNRAPLDDSGMPKDRFSAEMPDATLATLKIQPSEPRDSAVYFCASGLTSGGAYEQYFGPGTRLTVT.

Many counts were recorded for this clonotype. The rearrangement joins TRBV7-6 to TRBJ2-1; weak D call: TRBD2 (6 bases). V was shortened by 5 bases and J by 4 bases, with 12 bases between the two germline ends. This CDR3 has 14 residues. Looked up from germline, CDR1 is SGHVS and CDR2 is FNYEAQ. CDR3 sequence reads: CASSLMAGYNEQFF. The DNA of the CDR3 is TGTGCCAGCAGCCTTATGGCGGGGTACAATGAGCAGTTCTTC.

This clonotype turned up a few times. The rearrangement uses TRBV11-2 and TRBJ1-1, with no clear D. Looked up from germline, CDR1 is SGHAT and CDR2 is FQNNGV. This CDR3 is built from 15 residues. V gave up 6 bases and J gave up 4 bases, with 18 bases separating them. CDR3 nucleotides: TGTGCCAGCAGTCAAGGGTGGCCAGCGGTCACTGAAGCTTTCTTT. This encodes CASSQGWPAVTEAFF. Supplemented by reference TRBV11-2 and TRBJ1-1, the full variable domain reads EAGVAQSPRYKIIEKRQSVAFWCNPISGHATLYWYQQILGQGPKLLIQFQNNGVVDDSQLPKDRFSAERLKGVDSTLKIQPAKLEDSAVYLCASSQGWPAVTEAFFGQGTRLTVV.

The V call is TRBV6-2 or TRBV6-3, the J call TRBJ2-7, with D possibly TRBD2 on 6 matching bases. The germline gives CDR1 MNHEY, CDR2 SVGEGT. The CDR3 has 15 amino acids. Deletions cut 2 bases from V and 2 bases from J, with 13 bases between. This CDR3 is CASSYRAGRPYEQYF. CDR3 nucleotide sequence: TGTGCCAGCAGTTACCGGGCAGGGAGGCCCTACGAGCAGTACTTC.